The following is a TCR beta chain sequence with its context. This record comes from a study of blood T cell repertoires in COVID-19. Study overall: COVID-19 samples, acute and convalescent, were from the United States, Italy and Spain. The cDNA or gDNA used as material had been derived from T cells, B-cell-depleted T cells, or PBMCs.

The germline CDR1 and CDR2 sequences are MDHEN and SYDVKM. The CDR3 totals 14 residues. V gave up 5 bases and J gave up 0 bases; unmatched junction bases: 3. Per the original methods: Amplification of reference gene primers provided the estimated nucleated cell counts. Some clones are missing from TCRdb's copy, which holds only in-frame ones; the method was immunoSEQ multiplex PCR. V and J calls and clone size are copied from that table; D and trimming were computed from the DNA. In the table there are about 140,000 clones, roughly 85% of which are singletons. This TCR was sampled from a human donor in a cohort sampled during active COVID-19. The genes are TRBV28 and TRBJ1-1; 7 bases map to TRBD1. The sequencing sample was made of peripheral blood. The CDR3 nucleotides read TGTGCCAGCAGTGTACAGGGGATGAACACTGAAGCTTTCTTT. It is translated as CASSVQGMNTEAFF. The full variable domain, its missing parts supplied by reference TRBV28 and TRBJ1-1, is DVKVTQSSRYLVKRTGEKVFLECVQDMDHENMFWYRQDPGLGLRLIYFSYDVKMKEKGDIPEGYSVSREKKERFSLILESASTNQTSMYLCASSVQGMNTEAFFGQGTRLTVV.